The sequence of this TCR beta chain was determined in a study of blood T cell repertoires in COVID-19. For the study at large: The study drew acute and convalescent COVID-19 samples from the United States, Italy and Spain. T cells, B-cell-depleted T cells, or PBMCs provided the cDNA or gDNA that served as material.

Repertoires were generated with immunoSEQ multiplex PCR, while TCRdb's copy carries only in-frame clones and drops some. The sample holds about 160,000 clones, around four fifths seen once. Participant ages covered roughly 18 to 89 years across about 25 US areas. The germline V and J ends were trimmed by 5 bases and 3 bases, with 16 bases remaining between them. CDR1 SEHNR and CDR2 FQNEAQ come from the germline V gene (reference sequence). CDR3 length: 15 residues. The sequence came from a woman aged 45-65 years in a cohort exposed to, infected with or recovered from COVID-19 (not recorded which). The rearrangement uses TRBV7-9 and TRBJ1-1; no reliable D call. The sequenced sample consisted of PBMCs or T cells enriched from blood (not recorded which). In DNA form, the CDR3 reads TGTGCCAGCAGCACCCGATTTACAGCGGACACTGAAGCTTTCTTT. Protein sequence: CASSTRFTADTEAFF.